The 10 T cell receptor beta chains in this list originate from one sample, sequenced in a study of blood T cells in healthy people across ages. The authors ran a second PCR of roughly 6 to 11 cycles using a sample-barcoded 5' primer and a J-beta primer mix. TCRdb called the 5' RACE reads again in MiXCR, with one record for every CDR3 protein. The data contain fewer than 800,000 distinct CDR3 sequences, about half of them seen just once; the ten biggest clones take up 25% to 35%. Sequenced: blood. These receptor sequences come from a woman aged 55 to 70 in good health.

V is TRBV27 and J is TRBJ2-7, with TRBD2 matching over 10 bases. This CDR3 is 15 amino acids long. Germline trimming cut 4 bases from V and 6 bases from J; bases unmatched to any gene: 9. The V gene's germline CDR1 is MNHEY and CDR2 SMNVEV (reference sequence). The CDR3 loop is CASSSRLAGALEQYF. CDR3 DNA sequence: TGTGCCAGCAGTTCCCGGCTAGCGGGAGCTCTCGAGCAGTACTTC.

This chain connects TRBV13 to TRBJ2-6; D not certain. The V gene's germline CDR1 is PRHDT and CDR2 FYEKMQ (reference sequence). V dropped 0 bases and J dropped 1 base, with 7 bases sitting between them. This CDR3 comprises 16 residues. Here the CDR3 DNA reads TGTGCCAGCAGCTTAGGCCAACGGTCTGGGGCCAACGTCCTGACTTTC. Amino acids: CASSLGQRSGANVLTF.

The chain employs TRBV7-9 and TRBJ2-3; D remains unclear. This CDR3 is built from 16 residues. The germline V gene encodes CDR1 SEHNR and CDR2 FQNEAQ (reference sequence). Trimming pared 7 bases from V and 4 bases from J, leaving 21 bases between. In DNA, the CDR3 is TGTGCCAGCAACCTGCTAGGGAAAAGGTTATCAGATACGCAGTATTTT. Its protein is CASNLLGKRLSDTQYF.

This clonotype was seen only a few times. The CDR3 DNA sequence: TGTGCCAGCAGCCGTCGCGGGCCTCTGTATTCACCCCTCCACTTT. Its protein product is CASSRRGPLYSPLHF. V and J are TRBV16 and TRBJ1-6, with no clear D. Germline CDR1 KGHSY, CDR2 FQNENV. Deletions cut 4 bases from V and 8 bases from J, with 15 bases between. The CDR3 runs to 15 residues.

This clonotype was seen only a few times. This may arise from a read error, as a much more abundant clone is one base away. The chain has TRBV4-2 and TRBJ2-5, with D tentatively TRBD2 (6 bases). V was trimmed by 3 bases and J by 11 bases, leaving 22 bases between them. The CDR3 has 15 residues. The V gene's germline CDR1 is LGHNA and CDR2 YNFKEQ. The CDR3 loop reads CASSQTTGGEREQYF. CDR3 nucleotides: TGTGCCAGCAGCCAGACTACGGGCGGGGAGAGGGAGCAGTACTTC.

This clonotype was seen more than once but under ten times. V gene TRBV29-1 combines with J gene TRBJ1-2; D not resolved. The ends were cut back, 3 bases at V and 0 bases at J, with 5 bases in the middle. CDR3 length: 12 amino acids. The germline V gene has CDR1 SQVTM and CDR2 ANQGSEA. For the CDR3, the DNA is TGCAGCGTTGATGTTTCTAACTATGGCTACACCTTC. It specifies CSVDVSNYGYTF.

The chain is built from TRBV20-1 and TRBJ2-1; 10 nucleotides align to TRBD2. The J call may not be correct, given that the DNA end is closer to TRBJ2-7. The germline CDR1 and CDR2 sequences are DFQATT and SNEGSKA (reference sequence). The CDR3 loop spans 15 amino acids. The CDR3 coding sequence is TGCAGTGCTAGAGACCCTAGCGGGAGCTACAATGAGCAGTACTTC. Its protein product is CSARDPSGSYNEQYF.

The chain has TRBV14 and TRBJ2-1; D might be TRBD1 (6 bases). The J call may not be correct, given that the DNA end is closer to TRBJ2-7. The V gene's germline CDR1 is SGHDN and CDR2 FVKESK. The CDR3 runs to 17 residues. The CDR3 DNA follows: TGTGCCAGCAGCCAAGAAAGGACAGCAGGCTCCTACAATGGGCAGTACTTC. Translated: CASSQERTAGSYNGQYF.

This clonotype turned up a few times. V usage is TRBV18 and J usage is TRBJ1-5, with D unclear. This CDR3 region has 14 residues. Germline CDR1 is KGHSH and CDR2 is LQKENI. Trimming removed 3 bases at V and 0 bases at J, with 6 bases between. CDR3 coding DNA: TGTGCCAGCTCACCTTCAGATAGCAATCAGCCCCAGCATTTT. It translates to CASSPSDSNQPQHF.

The chain carries TRBV28 and TRBJ2-1; the D gene is possibly TRBD1 (6 bases). V shed 6 bases and J shed 8 bases, with 11 bases lying between them. Per the germline V gene, CDR1 is MDHEN and CDR2 is SYDVKM. This CDR3 spans 12 amino acids. CDR3 sequence reads: CASRPHRDEQFF. As DNA, the CDR3 is TGTGCCAGCAGGCCTCACAGGGATGAGCAGTTCTTC.